Shown below are 19 T cell receptor beta chains from a single sample sequenced in a study of blood T cell repertoires in COVID-19. The protocol was immunoSEQ multiplex PCR, while the TCRdb copy is restricted to in-frame clones and leaves out a portion. The sample consists of about 200,000 clones, more than 80% of them appearing once. The sample comprised PBMCs or T cells enriched from blood (not recorded which). These receptors all come from a young woman who had recovered from COVID-19.

J is TRBJ2-7 and V is TRBV28; TRBD1 agrees at 10 bases. The CDR3 totals 12 residues. Germline values: CDR1 MDHEN, CDR2 SYDVKM. Trimming took 6 bases from V and 13 from J; bases not matched to a gene: 9. CDR3 protein: CASSRRDRGSYF. The CDR3 DNA follows: TGTGCCAGCAGCAGACGGGACAGGGGTTCATACTTC. Together with reference TRBV28 and TRBJ2-7, the CDR3 gives the full variable domain: DVKVTQSSRYLVKRTGEKVFLECVQDMDHENMFWYRQDPGLGLRLIYFSYDVKMKEKGDIPEGYSVSREKKERFSLILESASTNQTSMYLCASSRRDRGSYFGPGTRLTVT.

The chain employs TRBV28 and TRBJ1-5; D is possibly TRBD1 (6 bases). CDR1 is MDHEN, CDR2 SYDVKM, per germline. The CDR3 runs 14 residues. The ends were cut back, 4 bases at V and 9 bases at J, with 16 bases in the middle. This CDR3 reads CASSWGTHGRPQHF. CDR3 DNA sequence: TGTGCCAGCAGTTGGGGGACACACGGGCGGCCCCAGCATTTT.

The rearrangement uses TRBV27 and TRBJ1-1; D not certain. The germline V gene encodes CDR1 MNHEY and CDR2 SMNVEV (reference sequence). The CDR3 has 16 amino acids. Trimming shortened V by 5 bases and J by 0 bases, and 16 bases separated the two germline ends. The CDR3 region has the DNA TGTGCCAGCAGTCCATCGGTACTCTTCGTGAACACTGAAGCTTTCTTT. Its translation: CASSPSVLFVNTEAFF.

This sequence joins TRBV7-3 and TRBJ1-1, with D possibly being TRBD1 (5 bases). V was pared by 5 bases and J by 0 bases, with 7 bases between. The CDR3 is 13 residues long. Germline CDR1 reads SGHTA; CDR2 reads FQGTGA. The CDR3 sequence: CASSKGLNTEAFF. The DNA for the CDR3 is TGTGCCAGCAGCAAGGGGTTGAACACTGAAGCTTTCTTT.

The rearrangement uses TRBV6-2 or TRBV6-3 and TRBJ1-2, with D possibly TRBD1 on 5 matching bases. The germline CDR1 and CDR2 sequences are MNHEY and SVGEGT. This CDR3 contains 14 residues. The V end lost 2 bases, the J end lost 7 bases, and 14 bases lay between the germline ends. CDR3 sequence (DNA): TGTGCCAGCAGTTACCGGGGGAGTAATGTTGGCTACACCTTC. Protein: CASSYRGSNVGYTF.

The CDR3 reads CAISEVGTNGYTF. DNA for the CDR3: TGTGCCATCAGTGAGGTTGGGACAAATGGCTACACCTTC. The J gene is TRBJ1-2, the V gene TRBV10-3, with D tentatively TRBD1 (6 bases). V was cut by 2 bases and J by 6 bases, with 10 bases left in between. The CDR3 is 13 amino acids. Germline assignment: CDR1 ENHRY and CDR2 SYGVKD.

The gene calls are TRBV9 and TRBJ1-2; 9 bases align to TRBD1. The CDR3 spans 15 residues. The germline V gene has CDR1 SGDLS and CDR2 YYNGEE. Trimming at V came to 4 bases and at J to 7 bases, leaving 11 bases not matched to a gene. CDR3 residues: CASSQPGTGKLGYTF. The CDR3 bases are TGTGCCAGCAGCCAACCCGGGACAGGGAAACTTGGCTACACCTTC.

The chain has TRBV6-5 and TRBJ2-7, with D uncertain. The V end lost 4 bases, the J end lost 2 bases, and 6 bases lay between the germline ends. This CDR3 has 12 amino acids. The V gene's germline CDR1 is MNHEY and CDR2 SVGAGI. Here the CDR3 DNA reads TGTGCCAGCAGTTCGGTAACCTACGAGCAGTACTTC. Encoded protein: CASSSVTYEQYF.

This clone was recorded at least ten times. This chain links TRBV9 with TRBJ2-1; D is perhaps TRBD1 (6 bases). The ends were cut back, 3 bases at V and 3 bases at J, with 13 bases in the middle. The CDR3 is 15 amino acids. Germline CDR1 and CDR2: SGDLS and YYNGEE. The CDR3 DNA sequence: TGTGCCAGCAGCGCAGGGGCAGGGGACTACAATGAGCAGTTCTTC. This encodes CASSAGAGDYNEQFF.

The rearrangement links TRBV6-5 to TRBJ1-1; D is perhaps TRBD1 (5 bases). Germline loops: CDR1 MNHEY, CDR2 SVGAGI. V lost 0 bases and J lost 0, with 8 bases in between. This CDR3 has 15 amino acids. CDR3 sequence reads: CASSYSKGVNTEAFF. CDR3 bases: TGTGCCAGCAGTTACTCGAAAGGGGTGAACACTGAAGCTTTCTTT.

The CDR3 protein is CASSPGTGNYGYTF. CDR3 bases: TGTGCCAGTAGTCCCGGGACAGGGAACTATGGCTACACCTTC. This chain joins TRBV19 and TRBJ1-2; 9 bases fit TRBD1. Germline CDR1 and CDR2: LNHDA and SQIVND (reference sequence). V was pared by 5 bases and J by 2 bases, with 3 bases of the junction left unmatched. The CDR3 sequence is 14 residues long.

This chain connects TRBV11-2 to TRBJ1-2; TRBD1 matches at 8 bases. Trimming at V came to 4 bases and at J to 8 bases, leaving 9 bases not matched to a gene. Germline V gene lookup returns CDR1 SGHAT and CDR2 FQNNGV. The CDR3 has 14 residues. The DNA for the CDR3 is TGTGCCAGCAGCTCTGACAGGGGACCCAAGGGCTACACCTTC. Translation gives CASSSDRGPKGYTF.

V usage is TRBV11-2 and J usage is TRBJ1-2, with D unclear. V was cut by 0 bases and J by 6 bases, with 11 bases left in between. This CDR3 has 14 residues. CDR1 and CDR2 (germline): SGHAT, FQNNGV. The CDR3 loop is CASSLESRGDGYTF. Here the CDR3 DNA reads TGTGCCAGCAGCTTAGAGTCCCGGGGTGATGGCTACACCTTC.

V usage is TRBV6-1 and J usage is TRBJ1-5; 8 positions agree with TRBD1. The germline V gene has CDR1 MNHNS and CDR2 SASEGT. V shed 2 bases and J 7 bases; nucleotides not matched to a gene: 7. The CDR3 runs 15 residues. The chain's CDR3 is CASSEWGTGKQPQHF. CDR3 in DNA: TGTGCCAGCAGTGAATGGGGGACAGGAAAGCAGCCCCAGCATTTT.

J is TRBJ2-7 and V is TRBV28, with D tentatively TRBD2 (7 bases). The V gene lost 4 bases and the J gene lost 3 bases, with 13 bases spanning the gap. Germline assignment: CDR1 MDHEN and CDR2 SYDVKM. CDR3 length: 14 residues. The CDR3 nucleotides read TGTGCCAGCAGTTGGCAGGGAGGGGGCTACGAGCAGTACTTC. Encoded protein: CASSWQGGGYEQYF.

The rearrangement links TRBV19 to TRBJ2-2; perhaps TRBD2 as D (5 bases). Between the trimmed V and J ends, which lost 6 bases and 7 bases, there was a span of 12 bases. CDR1 and CDR2 (germline): LNHDA, SQIVND (reference sequence). This CDR3 is built from 13 residues. The CDR3 region has the DNA TGTGCCAGTAGATTTAAAGGGAGCGGGGAGCTGTTTTTT. It yields the protein CASRFKGSGELFF.

This chain connects TRBV23-1 to TRBJ2-2, with 8 bases matching TRBD1. TRBV23-1 is an open reading frame whose function is uncertain. CDR3 length: 17 amino acids. Trimming cost V 0 bases and J 2 bases; bases outside gene matches: 5. The CDR3 region has the DNA TGCGCCAGCAGTCAATCGACGACAGGGGCAAACACCGGGGAGCTGTTTTTT. Amino acids: CASSQSTTGANTGELFF.

The V call is TRBV6-5, the J call TRBJ1-1; TRBD1 agrees at 8 bases. This CDR3 has 15 amino acids. Losses at the gene ends were 7 bases for V and 1 base for J; bases not matched to a gene: 8. The germline CDR1 and CDR2 sequences are MNHEY and SVGAGI. The CDR3 nucleotides read TGTGCCAGCACGTCGAGACAGGGGTGGAACACTGAAGCTTTCTTT. Protein sequence: CASTSRQGWNTEAFF.

The chain uses TRBV6-5 and TRBJ1-4; TRBD1 matches at 7 bases. Germline assignment: CDR1 MNHEY and CDR2 SVGAGI. This CDR3 is 12 amino acids long. Trimming took 5 bases from V and 7 from J; bases not matched to a gene: 1. CDR3 residues: CASSRQGEKLFF. The CDR3 nucleotides read TGTGCCAGCAGTAGACAGGGTGAAAAACTGTTTTTT.